The rows below give T cell receptor beta chains drawn from one sample of a study of T cell responses to AZD1222 COVID-19 vaccine. TCRdb's table, derived via immunoSEQ multiplex PCR, lists solely in-frame clones and lacks some. The sample yields around 83,000 clones, about nine tenths seen once. Sequencing was performed on peripheral blood, taken 28 days after the second AZD1222 dose. The receptors originated from an adult who received the AZD1222 COVID-19 vaccine. The CDR3 runs from the conserved cysteine through the conserved F or W. The order of the fields is CDR3 DNA, CDR3 protein, J gene, D gene, V gene, clone size. The D gene is left open where the match is weak. Size is omitted from some rows. Given values are once, few, many or a class for expanded clones.

CDR3 DNA: TGTGCCAGCAGGCCAACAGGGGGCAGCCAGCCCCAGCATTTT
CDR3 protein: CASRPTGGSQPQHF
J gene: TRBJ1-5
D gene: TRBD1
V gene: TRBV28
clone size: -

CDR3 DNA: TGTGCCACCAGTAGCCCAGGGGACTATGGCTACACCTTC
CDR3 protein: CATSSPGDYGYTF
J gene: TRBJ1-2
D gene: -
V gene: TRBV24-1
clone size: -

CDR3 DNA: TGTGCCAGCAGCCGACGGACAGGGGACTACGAGCAGTACTTC
CDR3 protein: CASSRRTGDYEQYF
J gene: TRBJ2-7
D gene: -
V gene: TRBV21-1
clone size: -

CDR3 DNA: TGTGCCAGCAGTAACCGGGAAGCCTACGAGCAGTACTTC
CDR3 protein: CASSNREAYEQYF
J gene: TRBJ2-7
D gene: -
V gene: TRBV27
clone size: once

CDR3 DNA: TGCGCCAGCAGCTTGGTGGGGGGCATGAACACTGAAGCTTTCTTT
CDR3 protein: CASSLVGGMNTEAFF
J gene: TRBJ1-1
D gene: -
V gene: TRBV5-1
clone size: once

CDR3 DNA: TGTGCCAGCAGCCAAGAGTCGAGGGGAGGCTACACCTTC
CDR3 protein: CASSQESRGGYTF
J gene: TRBJ1-2
D gene: -
V gene: TRBV3-1/TRBV3-2
clone size: -

CDR3 DNA: TGTGCCAGCAGCTTGGGTGCTAAGGGGGCCCCGGGGTACAATGAGCAGTTCTTC
CDR3 protein: CASSLGAKGAPGYNEQFF
J gene: TRBJ2-1
D gene: TRBD1
V gene: TRBV5-5
clone size: -

CDR3 DNA: TGTGCCAGCACGGCGGAGGGGTTGCACAATGAGCAGTTCTTC
CDR3 protein: CASTAEGLHNEQFF
J gene: TRBJ2-1
D gene: -
V gene: TRBV6-6
clone size: once

CDR3 DNA: TGCGCCAGCAGCCAAGCGGACAAGCCCTACGAGCAGTACTTC
CDR3 protein: CASSQADKPYEQYF
J gene: TRBJ2-7
D gene: -
V gene: TRBV4-1
clone size: -

CDR3 DNA: TGTGCCAGCAGTTTCGGGGACCAGCCCCAGCATTTT
CDR3 protein: CASSFGDQPQHF
J gene: TRBJ1-5
D gene: -
V gene: TRBV6-2/TRBV6-3
clone size: once

CDR3 DNA: TGTGCCAGCTCAGCTCCGGGACAGGGGGCGGCTAGGGGCTACACCTTC
CDR3 protein: CASSAPGQGAARGYTF
J gene: TRBJ1-2
D gene: TRBD1
V gene: TRBV18
clone size: -

CDR3 DNA: TGTGCCAGCAGCCCCGGGACAGGGGGAAATTCACCCCTCCACTTT
CDR3 protein: CASSPGTGGNSPLHF
J gene: TRBJ1-6
D gene: TRBD1
V gene: TRBV28
clone size: -

CDR3 DNA: TGTGCCAGCAGCCCAGCCAGTGGGCGCGAGCAGTACTTC
CDR3 protein: CASSPASGREQYF
J gene: TRBJ2-7
D gene: -
V gene: TRBV5-6
clone size: -

CDR3 DNA: TGTGCCAGCAGCTTAGGGGCAGGAGTCTTGCCCTACGAGCAGTACTTC
CDR3 protein: CASSLGAGVLPYEQYF
J gene: TRBJ2-7
D gene: -
V gene: TRBV11-2
clone size: once

CDR3 DNA: TGTGCCAGCAGTTTAACGAAGGGAGGAACTGAAGCTTTCTTT
CDR3 protein: CASSLTKGGTEAFF
J gene: TRBJ1-1
D gene: -
V gene: TRBV28
clone size: once

CDR3 DNA: TGCGCCAGCAGCTTGTTCCCGGCCACCTATGGCTACACCTTC
CDR3 protein: CASSLFPATYGYTF
J gene: TRBJ1-2
D gene: -
V gene: TRBV5-1
clone size: -

CDR3 DNA: TGTGCCAGCAGTCCGCGACTCTCAGCTAACTATGGCTACACCTTC
CDR3 protein: CASSPRLSANYGYTF
J gene: TRBJ1-2
D gene: -
V gene: TRBV27
clone size: -

CDR3 DNA: TGTGCCATCAGTGCGCCCGACAGGGCTAGAGGGGGCTACACCTTC
CDR3 protein: CAISAPDRARGGYTF
J gene: TRBJ1-2
D gene: TRBD1
V gene: TRBV10-3
clone size: few

CDR3 DNA: TGTGCCAGCAGCTTGGCCGGGACAGGCCACTCCTACGAGCAGTACTTC
CDR3 protein: CASSLAGTGHSYEQYF
J gene: TRBJ2-7
D gene: TRBD1
V gene: TRBV7-9
clone size: -

CDR3 DNA: TGTGCCAGCAGCTTATCGTCGGGACTACTTTATACGCAGTATTTT
CDR3 protein: CASSLSSGLLYTQYF
J gene: TRBJ2-3
D gene: TRBD2
V gene: TRBV11-2
clone size: -

CDR3 DNA: TGTGCCAGCAGTCTAACGACAGGGGAGGGTCAAGGCTACACCTTC
CDR3 protein: CASSLTTGEGQGYTF
J gene: TRBJ1-2
D gene: TRBD1
V gene: TRBV27
clone size: once

CDR3 DNA: TGTGCCAGCTCCGGGACCCCCTCGGGAGCTTTCTTT
CDR3 protein: CASSGTPSGAFF
J gene: TRBJ1-1
D gene: -
V gene: TRBV3-1/TRBV3-2
clone size: -

CDR3 DNA: TGTGCCGTGGGGGGGGCCGGGCAGCCCCAGCATTTT
CDR3 protein: CAVGGAGQPQHF
J gene: TRBJ1-5
D gene: -
V gene: TRBV12-3/TRBV12-4
clone size: once

CDR3 DNA: TGTGCCAGCAGTTTATTGCTAAGGGACTTCTCTGGAAACACCATATATTTT
CDR3 protein: CASSLLLRDFSGNTIYF
J gene: TRBJ1-3
D gene: -
V gene: TRBV28
clone size: -

CDR3 DNA: TGTGCCAGCAGCGGCAGCTATAGCAATCAGCCCCAGCATTTT
CDR3 protein: CASSGSYSNQPQHF
J gene: TRBJ1-5
D gene: -
V gene: TRBV7-9
clone size: -

CDR3 DNA: TGTGCCAGCAGTGAATCAAAGCCAGCGAACACTGAAGCTTTCTTT
CDR3 protein: CASSESKPANTEAFF
J gene: TRBJ1-1
D gene: -
V gene: TRBV25-1
clone size: -

CDR3 DNA: TGTGCCAGTAGTATATGGGGTAATTCACCCCTCCACTTT
CDR3 protein: CASSIWGNSPLHF
J gene: TRBJ1-6
D gene: -
V gene: TRBV19
clone size: -

CDR3 DNA: TGCAGTGCTAGACCCGAAGAGACCCAGTACTTC
CDR3 protein: CSARPEETQYF
J gene: TRBJ2-5
D gene: -
V gene: TRBV20-1
clone size: -

CDR3 DNA: TGTGCCAGCAGCTTCACAGGGTTCTACGAGCAGTACTTC
CDR3 protein: CASSFTGFYEQYF
J gene: TRBJ2-7
D gene: -
V gene: TRBV5-8
clone size: -

CDR3 DNA: TGCGCCAGCAGCTTGGGACAGGACATTGGCTACACCTTC
CDR3 protein: CASSLGQDIGYTF
J gene: TRBJ1-2
D gene: -
V gene: TRBV5-1
clone size: -

CDR3 DNA: TGTGCCAGTAGTATAGATCATCAGGGTGGGGATGGCTACACCTTC
CDR3 protein: CASSIDHQGGDGYTF
J gene: TRBJ1-2
D gene: -
V gene: TRBV19
clone size: -

CDR3 DNA: TGTGCCATCAGTGGATATCCGGGACTAGAAGGAGATACGCAGTATTTT
CDR3 protein: CAISGYPGLEGDTQYF
J gene: TRBJ2-3
D gene: TRBD2
V gene: TRBV10-3
clone size: -

CDR3 DNA: TGTGCCAGCAGCTACCGACTTGCGAACACCGGGGAGCTGTTTTTT
CDR3 protein: CASSYRLANTGELFF
J gene: TRBJ2-2
D gene: -
V gene: TRBV11-3
clone size: once

CDR3 DNA: TGTGCCAGCAGTAGGACAGCTATCACCTTC
CDR3 protein: CASSRTAITF
J gene: TRBJ1-2
D gene: -
V gene: TRBV12-3/TRBV12-4
clone size: -

CDR3 DNA: TGTGCCAGCAGCCCGGGGACAGGAGAAGCAGATACGCAGTATTTT
CDR3 protein: CASSPGTGEADTQYF
J gene: TRBJ2-3
D gene: TRBD1
V gene: TRBV11-1
clone size: -

CDR3 DNA: TGTGCCAGCAGATTCTCCCTCCTGACAGGGACTGAAGCTTTCTTT
CDR3 protein: CASRFSLLTGTEAFF
J gene: TRBJ1-1
D gene: TRBD1
V gene: TRBV28
clone size: -

CDR3 DNA: TGCGCCAGCAAGCGGGCGGGGGGCACAGATACGCAGTATTTT
CDR3 protein: CASKRAGGTDTQYF
J gene: TRBJ2-3
D gene: TRBD2
V gene: TRBV5-1
clone size: -

CDR3 DNA: TGCGCCAGCAGCTTGTTGGAGGGAGTGGGAACTGAAGCTTTCTTT
CDR3 protein: CASSLLEGVGTEAFF
J gene: TRBJ1-1
D gene: -
V gene: TRBV5-1
clone size: -

CDR3 DNA: TGTGCCAGCAGTTTTGCCAGGACGGATGGCTACACCTTC
CDR3 protein: CASSFARTDGYTF
J gene: TRBJ1-2
D gene: -
V gene: TRBV27
clone size: -

CDR3 DNA: TGTGCCAGCAGCTTAGGGGATGGAAGGCCCCTCCACTTT
CDR3 protein: CASSLGDGRPLHF
J gene: TRBJ1-6
D gene: -
V gene: TRBV7-2
clone size: -

CDR3 DNA: TGTGCCAGCAGCCATGACAGGGGAGTGCAGCCCCAGCATTTT
CDR3 protein: CASSHDRGVQPQHF
J gene: TRBJ1-5
D gene: TRBD1
V gene: TRBV7-9
clone size: -

CDR3 DNA: TGCGCCAGCAGCTCGATGGGGATAACAGATACGCAGTATTTT
CDR3 protein: CASSSMGITDTQYF
J gene: TRBJ2-3
D gene: -
V gene: TRBV5-1
clone size: -

CDR3 DNA: TGTGCCAGCAGCCGTGAGACAGGGATCTTCAATGAGCAGTTCTTC
CDR3 protein: CASSRETGIFNEQFF
J gene: TRBJ2-1
D gene: TRBD1
V gene: TRBV3-1/TRBV3-2
clone size: -

CDR3 DNA: TGTGCCAGTAGTATAGATGGGGTTAGGGGCAATGAGCAGTTCTTC
CDR3 protein: CASSIDGVRGNEQFF
J gene: TRBJ2-1
D gene: -
V gene: TRBV19
clone size: -

CDR3 DNA: TGTGCCAGCAGTTTAAAGGAGACCCAGTACTTC
CDR3 protein: CASSLKETQYF
J gene: TRBJ2-5
D gene: -
V gene: TRBV12-3/TRBV12-4
clone size: once

CDR3 DNA: TGTGCCAGCAGCCAACCCCTAGCGGGTCCAGAGACCCAGTACTTC
CDR3 protein: CASSQPLAGPETQYF
J gene: TRBJ2-5
D gene: TRBD2
V gene: TRBV3-1/TRBV3-2
clone size: -

CDR3 DNA: TGTGCCAGTAGCACTCAGGGACAGACCGCTCATCCCCTCCACTTT
CDR3 protein: CASSTQGQTAHPLHF
J gene: TRBJ1-6
D gene: TRBD1
V gene: TRBV19
clone size: -

CDR3 DNA: TGTGCCAGTAGATCCACAGGGGATCCCTACGAGCAGTACTTC
CDR3 protein: CASRSTGDPYEQYF
J gene: TRBJ2-7
D gene: TRBD1
V gene: TRBV5-6
clone size: -

CDR3 DNA: TGTGCCAGCAACCCTGTCCGGCCCCAAGAGACCCAGTACTTC
CDR3 protein: CASNPVRPQETQYF
J gene: TRBJ2-5
D gene: -
V gene: TRBV5-5
clone size: -

CDR3 DNA: TGTGCCAGCAGCTTGGGACAGGGGCAAGATGTTGGCTACACCTTC
CDR3 protein: CASSLGQGQDVGYTF
J gene: TRBJ1-2
D gene: TRBD1
V gene: TRBV5-5
clone size: -

CDR3 DNA: TGTGCCAGCAGGAAGGGACAGGCGACTAACTATGGCTACACCTTC
CDR3 protein: CASRKGQATNYGYTF
J gene: TRBJ1-2
D gene: TRBD1
V gene: TRBV6-5
clone size: -

CDR3 DNA: TGTGCCAGCAGCCTTCTCCAGGGAGAAGGTGAAGCTTTCTTT
CDR3 protein: CASSLLQGEGEAFF
J gene: TRBJ1-1
D gene: -
V gene: TRBV2
clone size: -

CDR3 DNA: TGTGCCAGCAGCTTAGATGGGTTCTCAGGGACCTACGAGCAGTACTTC
CDR3 protein: CASSLDGFSGTYEQYF
J gene: TRBJ2-7
D gene: -
V gene: TRBV11-2
clone size: once

CDR3 DNA: TGTGCCACCAGCGGTGCGGGCGGATTGGACTATGGCTACACCTTC
CDR3 protein: CATSGAGGLDYGYTF
J gene: TRBJ1-2
D gene: -
V gene: TRBV15
clone size: -

CDR3 DNA: TGTGCCAGCAGCCCGGGACAGGCCTATGGCTACACCTTC
CDR3 protein: CASSPGQAYGYTF
J gene: TRBJ1-2
D gene: TRBD1
V gene: TRBV9
clone size: -